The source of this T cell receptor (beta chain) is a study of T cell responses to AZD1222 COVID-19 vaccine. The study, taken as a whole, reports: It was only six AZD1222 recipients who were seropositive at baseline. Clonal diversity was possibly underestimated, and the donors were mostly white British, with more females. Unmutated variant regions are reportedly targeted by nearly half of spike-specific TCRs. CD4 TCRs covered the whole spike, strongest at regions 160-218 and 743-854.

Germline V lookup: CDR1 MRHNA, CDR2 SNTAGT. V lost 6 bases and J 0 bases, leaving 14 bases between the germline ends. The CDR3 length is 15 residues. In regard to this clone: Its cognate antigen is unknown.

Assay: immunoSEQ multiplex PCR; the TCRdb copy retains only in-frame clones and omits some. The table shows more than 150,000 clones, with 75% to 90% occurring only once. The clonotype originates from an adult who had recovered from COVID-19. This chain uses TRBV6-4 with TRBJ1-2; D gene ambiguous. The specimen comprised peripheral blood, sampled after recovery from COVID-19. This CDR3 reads CASRPADKANYGYTF. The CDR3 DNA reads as TGTGCCAGCAGACCCGCGGATAAAGCTAACTATGGCTACACCTTC.